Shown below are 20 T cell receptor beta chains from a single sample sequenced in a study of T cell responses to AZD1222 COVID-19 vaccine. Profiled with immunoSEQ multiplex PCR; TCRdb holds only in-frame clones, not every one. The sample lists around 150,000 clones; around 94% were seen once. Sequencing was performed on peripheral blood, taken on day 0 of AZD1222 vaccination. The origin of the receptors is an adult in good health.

This CDR3 is CASSQDQGGGRNGYTF. The CDR3 DNA follows: TGCGCCAGCAGCCAAGATCAAGGGGGCGGTCGAAATGGCTACACCTTC. The chain links TRBV4-1 to TRBJ1-2; 7 bases fit TRBD1. V lost 0 bases and J lost 6; bases outside the gene matches: 10. Germline V gene data show CDR1 as MGHRA and CDR2 as YSYEKL. CDR3 size: 16 residues.

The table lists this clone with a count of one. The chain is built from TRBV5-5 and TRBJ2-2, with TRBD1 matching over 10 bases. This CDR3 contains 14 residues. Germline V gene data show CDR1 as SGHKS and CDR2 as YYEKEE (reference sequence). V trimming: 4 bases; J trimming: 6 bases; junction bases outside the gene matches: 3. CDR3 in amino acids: CASSTGQGAGELFF. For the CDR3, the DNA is TGTGCCAGCAGCACCGGACAGGGGGCCGGGGAGCTGTTTTTT.

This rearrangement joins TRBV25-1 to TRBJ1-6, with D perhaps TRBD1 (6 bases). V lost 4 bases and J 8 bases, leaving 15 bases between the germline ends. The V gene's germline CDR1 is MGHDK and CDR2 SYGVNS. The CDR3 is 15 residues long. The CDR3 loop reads CASSAPGGLYSPLHF. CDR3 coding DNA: TGTGCCAGCAGTGCCCCCGGGGGGCTCTATTCACCCCTCCACTTT.

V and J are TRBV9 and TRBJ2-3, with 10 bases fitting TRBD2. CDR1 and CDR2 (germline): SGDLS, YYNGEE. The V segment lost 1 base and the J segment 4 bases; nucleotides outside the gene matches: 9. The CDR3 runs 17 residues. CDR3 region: CASSVRERLAGADTQYF. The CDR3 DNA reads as TGTGCCAGCAGCGTAAGGGAGCGGCTAGCGGGGGCAGATACGCAGTATTTT.

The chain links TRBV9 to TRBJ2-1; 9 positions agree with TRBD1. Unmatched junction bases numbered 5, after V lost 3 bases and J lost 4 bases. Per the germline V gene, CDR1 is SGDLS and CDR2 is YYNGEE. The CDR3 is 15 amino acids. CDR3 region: CASSADRGVYNEQFF. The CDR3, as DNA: TGTGCCAGCAGCGCCGACAGGGGGGTTTACAATGAGCAGTTCTTC.

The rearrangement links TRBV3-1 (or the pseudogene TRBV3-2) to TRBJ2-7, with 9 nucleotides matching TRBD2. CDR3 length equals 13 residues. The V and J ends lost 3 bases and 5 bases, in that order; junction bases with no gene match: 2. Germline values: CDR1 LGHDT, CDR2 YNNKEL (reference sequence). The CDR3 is CASSQRGGDEQYV. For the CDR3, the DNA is TGTGCCAGCAGCCAGCGGGGGGGCGACGAGCAGTACGTC.

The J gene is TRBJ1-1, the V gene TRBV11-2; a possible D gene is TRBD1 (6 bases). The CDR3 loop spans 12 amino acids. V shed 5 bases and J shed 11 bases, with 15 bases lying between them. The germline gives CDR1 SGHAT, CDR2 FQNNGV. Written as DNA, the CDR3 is TGTGCCAGCAGCCCGACAGGAGCCTACGCTTTCTTT. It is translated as CASSPTGAYAFF.

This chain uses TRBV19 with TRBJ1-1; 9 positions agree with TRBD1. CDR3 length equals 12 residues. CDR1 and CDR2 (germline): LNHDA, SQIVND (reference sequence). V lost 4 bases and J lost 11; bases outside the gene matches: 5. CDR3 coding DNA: TGTGCCAGTAGTAGCAGACAGGGGGGCGCTTTCTTT. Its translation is CASSSRQGGAFF.

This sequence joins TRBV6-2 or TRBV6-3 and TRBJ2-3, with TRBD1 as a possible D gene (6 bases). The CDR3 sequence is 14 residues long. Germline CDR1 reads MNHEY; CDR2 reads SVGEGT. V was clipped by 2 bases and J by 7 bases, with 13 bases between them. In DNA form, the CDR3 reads TGTGCCAGCAGTTACCCCCCGCAGGGGAATACGCAGTATTTT. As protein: CASSYPPQGNTQYF.

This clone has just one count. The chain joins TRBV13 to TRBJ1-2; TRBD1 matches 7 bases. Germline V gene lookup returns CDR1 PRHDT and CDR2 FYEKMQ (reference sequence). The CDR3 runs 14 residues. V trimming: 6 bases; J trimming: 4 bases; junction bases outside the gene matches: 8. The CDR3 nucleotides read TGTGCCAGCAGTAGGGGAGGGGGCGGCTATGGCTACACCTTC. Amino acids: CASSRGGGGYGYTF.

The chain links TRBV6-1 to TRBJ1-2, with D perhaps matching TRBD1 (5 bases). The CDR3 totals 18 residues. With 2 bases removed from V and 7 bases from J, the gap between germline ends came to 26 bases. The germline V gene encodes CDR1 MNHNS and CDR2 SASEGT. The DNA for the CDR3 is TGTGCCAGCAGTGAAATCTGGGGCAGGTCGGGGCTGTCTCGTGGCTACACCTTC. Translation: CASSEIWGRSGLSRGYTF.

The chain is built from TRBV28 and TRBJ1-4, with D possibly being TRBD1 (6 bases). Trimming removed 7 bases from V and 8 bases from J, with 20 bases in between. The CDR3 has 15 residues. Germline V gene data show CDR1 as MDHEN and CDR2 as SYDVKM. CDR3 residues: CASNAEQGRGEKLFF. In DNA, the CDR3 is TGTGCCAGCAACGCGGAGCAGGGGAGAGGCGAAAAACTGTTTTTT.

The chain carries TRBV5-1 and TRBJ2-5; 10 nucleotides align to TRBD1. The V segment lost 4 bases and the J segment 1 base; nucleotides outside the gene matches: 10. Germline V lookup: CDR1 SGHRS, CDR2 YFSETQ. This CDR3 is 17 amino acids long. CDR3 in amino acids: CASSLGQGMRGQETQYF. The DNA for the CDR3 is TGCGCCAGCAGCCTGGGACAGGGGATGAGAGGCCAAGAGACCCAGTACTTC.

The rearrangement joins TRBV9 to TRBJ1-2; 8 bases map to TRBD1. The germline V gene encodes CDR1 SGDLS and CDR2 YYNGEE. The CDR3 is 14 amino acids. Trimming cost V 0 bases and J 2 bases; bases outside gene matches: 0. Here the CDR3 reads CASSVAGGNYGYTF. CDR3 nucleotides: TGTGCCAGCAGCGTAGCAGGGGGCAACTATGGCTACACCTTC. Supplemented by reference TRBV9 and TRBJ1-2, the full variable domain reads DSGVTQTPKHLITATGQRVTLRCSPRSGDLSVYWYQQSLDQGLQFLIQYYNGEERAKGNILERFSAQQFPDLHSELNLSSLELGDSALYFCASSVAGGNYGYTFGSGTRLTVV.

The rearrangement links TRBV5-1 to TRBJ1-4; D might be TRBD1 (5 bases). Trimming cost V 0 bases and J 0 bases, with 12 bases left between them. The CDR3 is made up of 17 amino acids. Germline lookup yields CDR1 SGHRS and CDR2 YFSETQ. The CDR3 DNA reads TGCGCCAGCAGCTTGGGTGACAGAGAGACAACTAATGAAAAACTGTTTTTT. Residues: CASSLGDRETTNEKLFF.

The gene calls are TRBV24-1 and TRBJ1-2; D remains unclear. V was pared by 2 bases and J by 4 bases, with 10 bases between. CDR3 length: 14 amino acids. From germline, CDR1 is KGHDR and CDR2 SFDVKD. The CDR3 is CATSDSQHLYGYTF. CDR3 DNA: TGTGCCACCAGTGATTCGCAACACCTCTATGGCTACACCTTC.

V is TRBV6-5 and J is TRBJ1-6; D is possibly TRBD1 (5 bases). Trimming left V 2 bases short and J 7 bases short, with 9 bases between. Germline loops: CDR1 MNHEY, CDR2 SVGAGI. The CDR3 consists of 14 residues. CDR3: CASSYRGSNSPLHF. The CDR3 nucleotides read TGTGCCAGCAGTTACAGGGGCTCGAATTCACCCCTCCACTTT.

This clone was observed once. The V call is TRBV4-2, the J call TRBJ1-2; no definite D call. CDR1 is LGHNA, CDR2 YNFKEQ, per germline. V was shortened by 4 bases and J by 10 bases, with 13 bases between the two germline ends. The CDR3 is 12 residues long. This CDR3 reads CASSPARAHYTF. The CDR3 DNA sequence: TGTGCCAGCAGCCCTGCTAGAGCTCACTACACCTTC.

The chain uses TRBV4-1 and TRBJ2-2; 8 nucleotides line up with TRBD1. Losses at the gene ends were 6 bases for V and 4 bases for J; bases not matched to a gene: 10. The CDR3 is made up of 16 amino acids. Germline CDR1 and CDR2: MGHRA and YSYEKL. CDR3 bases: TGCGCCAGCAGTCCTCCTCCGGGACAGGTCACCGGGGAGCTGTTTTTT. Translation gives CASSPPPGQVTGELFF.

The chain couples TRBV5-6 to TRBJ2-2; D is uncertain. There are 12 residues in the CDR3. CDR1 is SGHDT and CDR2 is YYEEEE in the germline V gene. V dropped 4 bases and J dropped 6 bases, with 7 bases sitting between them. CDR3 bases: TGTGCCAGCAGCCCGCTAGCCGGGGAGCTGTTTTTT. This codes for CASSPLAGELFF.